The 22 T cell receptor beta chains presented below share a single source sample, sequenced in a study of blood T cell repertoires in COVID-19. Libraries were prepared by immunoSEQ multiplex PCR; TCRdb keeps only in-frame clonotypes and omits some of them. This sample has hundreds of thousands of clones, with about four fifths found just once. Sequencing was done on a sample of peripheral blood. The receptors were gathered from a woman of 80 years or more with acute or convalescent COVID-19.

The V call is TRBV5-6, the J call TRBJ2-3; 9 bases match TRBD1. Germline V gene data show CDR1 as SGHDT and CDR2 as YYEEEE. This CDR3 is 15 amino acids long. The ends lost 3 bases at V and 3 bases at J; junction bases unmatched: 5. CDR3 protein: CASSWPTGGTDTQYF. The CDR3, as DNA: TGTGCCAGCAGCTGGCCGACAGGGGGAACAGATACGCAGTATTTT.

The gene calls are TRBV6-5 and TRBJ1-1; 9 bases agree with TRBD1. V trimming: 10 bases; J trimming: 4 bases; junction bases outside the gene matches: 10. The CDR3 extends over 14 amino acids. The germline V gene encodes CDR1 MNHEY and CDR2 SVGAGI. CDR3 loop: CATRQGGIATEAFF. DNA of the CDR3: TGTGCCACCCGACAGGGGGGGATCGCCACTGAAGCTTTCTTT.

This clone turned up a few times. The chain is built from TRBV2 and TRBJ1-5; D remains unclear. Germline V gene sequence: CDR1 SNHLY, CDR2 FYNNEI. This CDR3 is 16 amino acids long. Trimming removed 2 bases from V and 0 bases from J, with 11 bases in between. CDR3 protein: CASSESREPSNQPQHF. Written as DNA, the CDR3 is TGTGCCAGCAGTGAATCTCGAGAACCTAGCAATCAGCCCCAGCATTTT.

The rearrangement joins TRBV9 to TRBJ2-6; D is unclear. Germline CDR1 reads SGDLS; CDR2 reads YYNGEE. V lost 4 bases and J 0 bases, leaving 8 bases between the germline ends. CDR3 length: 15 amino acids. Written as DNA, the CDR3 is TGTGCCAGCAGCTTTAGCAACTCTGGGGCCAACGTCCTGACTTTC. Translation: CASSFSNSGANVLTF.

The gene calls are TRBV4-3 and TRBJ1-6; D unclear. CDR1 is LGHNA and CDR2 is YSLEER in the germline V gene. V lost 0 bases and J 4 bases, leaving 7 bases between the germline ends. The CDR3 has 15 amino acids. CDR3 region: CASSQDRNYNSPLHF. The CDR3 region has the DNA TGCGCCAGCAGCCAAGACAGGAATTATAATTCACCCCTCCACTTT.

The V call is TRBV25-1, the J call TRBJ1-2; TRBD1 matches at 12 bases. The germline CDR1 and CDR2 sequences are MGHDK and SYGVNS. This CDR3 comprises 17 residues. V lost 4 bases to trimming and J lost 6 bases; unmatched junction nucleotides: 12. CDR3 sequence reads: CASSGAAGTGGENGYTF. The CDR3 nucleotides read TGTGCCAGCAGTGGAGCCGCCGGGACAGGGGGCGAGAATGGCTACACCTTC.

The DNA for the CDR3 is TGTGCCACCAGACTAGGCGGGGGGCGAGAGACCCAGTACTTC. It translates to CATRLGGGRETQYF. This chain uses TRBV7-2 with TRBJ2-5; 8 nucleotides line up with TRBD2. This CDR3 is built from 14 residues. Germline V gene data show CDR1 as SGHTA and CDR2 as FQGNSA. The trim removed 10 bases at V and 4 bases at J, leaving 11 bases unmatched.

The chain combines TRBV4-1 with TRBJ2-1; D is perhaps TRBD1 (5 bases). Trimming took 3 bases from V and 0 from J, leaving 9 bases between them. CDR1 and CDR2 from the germline V gene are MGHRA and YSYEKL. CDR3 length: 15 residues. The CDR3 region has the DNA TGCGCCAGCAGCCAGGACACGAGCTCCTACAATGAGCAGTTCTTC. It codes for CASSQDTSSYNEQFF.

This chain connects TRBV5-1 to TRBJ2-3, with 7 bases identical to TRBD1. Trimming took 4 bases from V and 3 from J; bases not matched to a gene: 8. The germline V gene has CDR1 SGHRS and CDR2 YFSETQ. This CDR3 contains 15 residues. Written as DNA, the CDR3 is TGCGCCAGCAGCCGCCGGGACAGAGTTACAGATACGCAGTATTTT. As protein: CASSRRDRVTDTQYF.

This clone was found a few times. The chain carries TRBV5-1 and TRBJ2-2; D perhaps matches TRBD1 (5 bases). Per the germline V gene, CDR1 is SGHRS and CDR2 is YFSETQ. CDR3 length: 16 residues. Trimming stripped 1 base from V and 0 bases from J, with 10 bases between. The chain's CDR3 is CASSLTRVANTGELFF. The CDR3 region has the DNA TGCGCCAGCAGCTTGACCAGGGTTGCGAACACCGGGGAGCTGTTTTTT.

The chain carries TRBV4-1 and TRBJ1-5, with 7 bases fitting TRBD1. After removal of 0 bases from V and 3 bases from J, the junction contained 2 bases not matched to a gene. Per germline, CDR1 MGHRA and CDR2 YSYEKL. The CDR3 covers 15 residues. CDR3 DNA sequence: TGCGCCAGCAGCCAAGATGGGACAGCCAATCAGCCCCAGCATTTT. It yields the protein CASSQDGTANQPQHF.

The chain employs TRBV30 and TRBJ2-3; D remains ambiguous. V lost 5 bases to trimming and J lost 0 bases, with 3 bases between them. The CDR3 is 11 residues long. Per germline, CDR1 GTSNPN and CDR2 SVGIG (reference sequence). The CDR3 sequence: CAWSSTDTQYF. The CDR3 region has the DNA TGTGCCTGGTCTAGCACAGATACGCAGTATTTT.

V usage is TRBV24-1 and J usage is TRBJ2-5; D might be TRBD1 (6 bases). Germline V gene sequence: CDR1 KGHDR, CDR2 SFDVKD. Trimming pared 3 bases from V and 2 bases from J, leaving 12 bases between. The CDR3 is made up of 15 amino acids. This chain's CDR3 is CATSDGTHFQETQYF. The CDR3 nucleotides are TGTGCCACCAGTGATGGGACACATTTTCAAGAGACCCAGTACTTC.

This clone was observed a few times. The chain carries TRBV7-3 and TRBJ1-4, with TRBD1 matching over 10 bases. There are 20 residues in the CDR3. Germline-derived CDR1 and CDR2 are SGHTA and FQGTGA. With V trimmed by 4 bases and J by 7 bases, 21 bases remained unmatched. CDR3 protein: CASSSPDRDRGLGYTEKLFF. CDR3 coding DNA: TGTGCCAGCAGCTCCCCGGACCGGGACAGGGGTTTGGGTTACACTGAAAAACTGTTTTTT.

V gene TRBV3-1 (or the pseudogene TRBV3-2) combines with J gene TRBJ1-3; the D is unclear. Deletions cut 6 bases from V and 0 bases from J, with 9 bases between. Germline CDR1 LGHDT, CDR2 YNNKEL (reference sequence). CDR3 length: 14 residues. The CDR3 region is CASSPDYSGNTIYF. The CDR3 DNA reads TGTGCCAGCAGTCCCGACTACTCTGGAAACACCATATATTTT.

The chain recombines TRBV3-1 (or the pseudogene TRBV3-2) with TRBJ2-7; D uncertain. V lost 5 bases and J lost 2, with 10 bases in between. The CDR3 is 13 amino acids. The germline V gene has CDR1 LGHDT and CDR2 YNNKEL (reference sequence). CDR3 nucleotides: TGTGCCAGCAGCGCCCTACTTGCCTACGAGCAGTACTTC. Translation: CASSALLAYEQYF.

The V and J genes are TRBV5-6 and TRBJ1-2, with D unresolved. The CDR3 covers 13 residues. The V end lost 4 bases, the J end lost 1 base, and 8 bases lay between the germline ends. Germline V gene lookup returns CDR1 SGHDT and CDR2 YYEEEE. CDR3 sequence reads: CASSPDFNYGYTF. The DNA for the CDR3 is TGTGCCAGCAGCCCGGACTTTAACTATGGCTACACCTTC. The full variable domain, completed using reference TRBV5-6 and TRBJ1-2, is DAGVTQSPTHLIKTRGQQVTLRCSPKSGHDTVSWYQQALGQGPQFIFQYYEEEERQRGNFPDRFSGHQFPNYSSELNVNALLLGDSALYLCASSPDFNYGYTFGSGTRLTVV.

The rearrangement uses TRBV3-1 (or the pseudogene TRBV3-2) and TRBJ2-1, with TRBD2 matching over 8 bases. Germline V gives CDR1 LGHDT, CDR2 YNNKEL (reference sequence). The CDR3 contains 20 residues. With V trimmed by 4 bases and J by 0 bases, 17 bases remained unmatched. CDR3 coding DNA: TGTGCCAGCAGCCCGAAAACTAGCGGAATAAAACTGGGCTCCTACAATGAGCAGTTCTTC. Translated, it gives CASSPKTSGIKLGSYNEQFF.

The CDR3 loop is CASSLGTGTEESTFF. CDR3 nucleotides: TGTGCCAGCAGTTTAGGGACAGGGACGGAGGAAAGTACTTTCTTT. This chain connects TRBV28 to TRBJ1-1; 9 nucleotides line up with TRBD1. The J segment lost 12 bases and the V segment lost 2 bases, leaving 13 bases of the junction unmatched. This CDR3 has 15 amino acids. Germline lookup yields CDR1 MDHEN and CDR2 SYDVKM.

The chain uses TRBV27 and TRBJ1-2; maybe TRBD1 (5 bases). The CDR3 loop spans 13 amino acids. The ends were cut back, 6 bases at V and 8 bases at J, with 16 bases in the middle. Per germline, CDR1 MNHEY and CDR2 SMNVEV (reference sequence). The CDR3 sequence: CASSLAGGIGYTF. CDR3 coding DNA: TGTGCCAGCAGCCTGGCGGGGGGGATCGGCTACACCTTC.

The chain carries TRBV3-1 (or the pseudogene TRBV3-2) and TRBJ2-3; 11 bases map to TRBD2. CDR3 length: 20 residues. Per the germline V gene, CDR1 is LGHDT and CDR2 is YNNKEL (reference sequence). The J segment lost 4 bases and the V segment lost 4 bases, leaving 19 bases of the junction unmatched. CDR3 in DNA: TGTGCCAGCAGCCCCAAGGGAACTAGCGGGGGCACTTTAGGTCCAGATACGCAGTATTTT. Protein: CASSPKGTSGGTLGPDTQYF.

The rearrangement links TRBV28 to TRBJ1-3; D is unclear. The CDR3 has 12 amino acids. Trimming removed 3 bases from V and 9 bases from J, with 9 bases in between. Germline V CDR1 and CDR2: MDHEN, SYDVKM. The CDR3 sequence: CASSLIGSTIYF. For the CDR3, the DNA is TGTGCCAGCAGTTTGATTGGGAGCACCATATATTTT.